One sample yielded the 30 T cell receptor beta chains listed below, sequenced in a study of T cell responses to AZD1222 COVID-19 vaccine. Libraries were prepared by immunoSEQ multiplex PCR; TCRdb keeps only in-frame clonotypes and omits some of them. The sample has under 200,000 clones, more than 70% seen once. The sample in question was peripheral blood, obtained 28 days after the second AZD1222 dose. Every receptor here comes from an adult who received the AZD1222 COVID-19 vaccine.

The chain has TRBV4-3 and TRBJ2-1; 9 bases line up with TRBD2. This CDR3 region has 16 residues. Germline V lookup: CDR1 LGHNA, CDR2 YSLEER. V gave up 0 bases and J gave up 4 bases; unmatched junction bases: 4. CDR3: CASSQDPAGGYNEQFF. For the CDR3, the DNA is TGCGCCAGCAGCCAAGATCCCGCGGGAGGGTACAATGAGCAGTTCTTC.

V gene TRBV4-2 combines with J gene TRBJ1-3, with 8 bases lining up with TRBD1. CDR3 length: 15 residues. Germline-derived CDR1 and CDR2 are LGHNA and YNFKEQ. V was pared by 1 base and J by 7 bases, with 6 bases of the junction left unmatched. This CDR3 reads CASSQAGTGGNTIYF. CDR3 in DNA: TGTGCCAGCAGCCAAGCGGGGACAGGAGGGAACACCATATATTTT.

The chain couples TRBV7-2 to TRBJ2-7, with D unclear. The ends were cut back, 3 bases at V and 3 bases at J, with 6 bases in the middle. The CDR3 has 12 residues. Germline V lookup: CDR1 SGHTA, CDR2 FQGNSA. The CDR3 reads CASSFDGYEQYF. The CDR3 bases are TGTGCCAGCAGCTTTGACGGCTACGAGCAGTACTTC.

This clone was counted between two and nine times. This chain links TRBV9 with TRBJ1-1, with D perhaps TRBD1 (6 bases). Per germline, CDR1 SGDLS and CDR2 YYNGEE. The CDR3 has 15 amino acids. V was pared by 7 bases and J by 4 bases, with 20 bases between. The CDR3 DNA reads TGTGCCAGCGAAGTTGGGGACATGGGGGGCACTGAAGCTTTCTTT. This codes for CASEVGDMGGTEAFF.

The rearrangement uses TRBV29-1 and TRBJ2-5, with unresolved D. Trimming took 4 bases from V and 2 from J, leaving 11 bases between them. Germline V CDR1 and CDR2: SQVTM, ANQGSEA. The CDR3 length is 13 residues. This chain's CDR3 is CSVGAQTQETQYF. CDR3 in DNA: TGCAGCGTTGGAGCCCAGACACAAGAGACCCAGTACTTC.

This rearrangement joins TRBV30 to TRBJ1-1; a weak D match, TRBD1 (6 bases). The CDR3 has 13 residues. Trimming stripped 0 bases from V and 3 bases from J, with 8 bases between. Germline values: CDR1 GTSNPN, CDR2 SVGIG (reference sequence). The CDR3 nucleotides are TGTGCCTGGAGTGTTCAGGGGTACACTGAAGCTTTCTTT. It codes for CAWSVQGYTEAFF.

This clone has only a few counts. The chain carries TRBV6-5 and TRBJ2-1; the match to TRBD2 covers 14 bases. Germline CDR1 reads MNHEY; CDR2 reads SVGAGI. J gave up 9 bases and V 6 bases, and 7 bases lay outside the gene matches. The CDR3 is 15 amino acids. As DNA, the CDR3 is TGTGCCAGCAGGAAGGGACTAGCGGGAGCTCCTGAGCAGTTCTTC. This translates into CASRKGLAGAPEQFF.

The chain links TRBV9 to TRBJ2-7; 16 bases map to TRBD2. CDR1 and CDR2 from the germline V gene are SGDLS and YYNGEE. With V trimmed by 3 bases and J by 5 bases, 11 bases remained unmatched. The CDR3 has 18 amino acids. This CDR3 reads CASSATTPGLAGGDEQYF. In nucleotides, the CDR3 is TGTGCCAGCAGCGCTACCACCCCGGGACTAGCGGGAGGGGACGAGCAGTACTTC.

The V gene is TRBV7-2, the J gene TRBJ1-6, with 9 positions matching TRBD1. Losses at the gene ends were 1 base for V and 7 bases for J; bases not matched to a gene: 2. The CDR3 totals 15 residues. CDR1 and CDR2 from the germline V gene are SGHTA and FQGNSA. In nucleotides, the CDR3 is TGTGCCAGCAGCTTAGAAGGACAGGGGAATTCACCCCTCCACTTT. Its protein product is CASSLEGQGNSPLHF.

The chain uses TRBV6-2 or TRBV6-3 and TRBJ2-2, with D uncertain. There are 14 residues in the CDR3. V was clipped by 0 bases and J by 7 bases, with 9 bases between them. CDR1 MNHEY and CDR2 SVGEGT come from the germline V gene. The chain's CDR3 is CASSYSNGYGELFF. CDR3 nucleotide sequence: TGTGCCAGCAGTTACTCGAACGGGTACGGGGAGCTGTTTTTT.

V and J are TRBV28 and TRBJ2-7; no firm D call. CDR1 and CDR2 from the germline V gene are MDHEN and SYDVKM. V was cut by 6 bases and J by 2 bases, with 11 bases left in between. This CDR3 is 13 amino acids long. This chain's CDR3 is CASRTGIAYEQYF. The CDR3 nucleotides read TGTGCCAGCAGGACTGGGATTGCCTACGAGCAGTACTTC.

V gene TRBV28 combines with J gene TRBJ1-1; TRBD1 agrees at 7 bases. This CDR3 has 14 amino acids. V was pared by 5 bases and J by 6 bases, with 9 bases of the junction left unmatched. Germline V CDR1 and CDR2: MDHEN, SYDVKM. The CDR3 sequence: CASSTLGTAPEAFF. CDR3 nucleotides: TGTGCCAGCAGTACCCTAGGGACAGCCCCTGAAGCTTTCTTT. Using reference TRBV28 and TRBJ1-1 for the parts outside the CDR3, the full variable domain is DVKVTQSSRYLVKRTGEKVFLECVQDMDHENMFWYRQDPGLGLRLIYFSYDVKMKEKGDIPEGYSVSREKKERFSLILESASTNQTSMYLCASSTLGTAPEAFFGQGTRLTVV.

V gene TRBV27 combines with J gene TRBJ2-1; D is possibly TRBD1 (7 bases). V dropped 3 bases and J dropped 7 bases, with 19 bases sitting between them. The germline gives CDR1 MNHEY, CDR2 SMNVEV (reference sequence). This CDR3 comprises 16 residues. The CDR3 sequence: CASSFSAEGAGNEQFF. DNA for the CDR3: TGTGCCAGCAGTTTTTCAGCGGAGGGGGCTGGGAATGAGCAGTTCTTC.

V usage is TRBV6-5 and J usage is TRBJ1-2; no reliable D call. Germline CDR1 MNHEY, CDR2 SVGAGI. With 6 bases removed from V and 1 base from J, the gap between germline ends came to 6 bases. The CDR3 extends over 12 amino acids. In DNA, the CDR3 is TGTGCCAGCAGGCGGGGTAACTATGGCTACACCTTC. Protein: CASRRGNYGYTF.

The CDR3 reads CASSFHPGTAIAKNIQYF. The DNA of the CDR3 is TGTGCCAGCAGTTTCCACCCCGGGACAGCCATAGCCAAAAACATTCAGTACTTC. The chain is built from TRBV6-2 or TRBV6-3 and TRBJ2-4; 7 bases are a match to TRBD1. The germline V gene has CDR1 MNHEY and CDR2 SVGEGT. J gave up 0 bases and V 4 bases, and 12 bases lay outside the gene matches. The CDR3 runs to 18 residues.

This clone has only one observation. CDR3 in DNA: TGTGCCAGTAGTATTCACAATGAGCAGTTCTTC. Protein product: CASSIHNEQFF. The V gene is TRBV19, the J gene TRBJ2-1; D remains ambiguous. Trimming stripped 3 bases from V and 5 bases from J, with 2 bases between. CDR3 length equals 11 residues. Germline assignment: CDR1 LNHDA and CDR2 SQIVND (reference sequence).

In its sample, this clone was seen a few times. At the DNA level, this CDR3 is encoded by other sequences in the same sample as well. This sequence joins TRBV27 and TRBJ1-1; TRBD1 might be the D (6 bases). Deletions cut 3 bases from V and 5 bases from J, with 10 bases between. The length of the CDR3 is 13 residues. The germline V gene has CDR1 MNHEY and CDR2 SMNVEV (reference sequence). The CDR3 protein is CASSFRGGTEAFF. Written as DNA, the CDR3 is TGTGCCAGCAGTTTCAGGGGTGGAACTGAAGCTTTCTTT.

CDR3 loop: CASSLIGAPGETQYF. DNA of the CDR3: TGTGCCAGCAGCTTAATAGGTGCCCCGGGAGAGACCCAGTACTTC. The gene calls are TRBV11-3 and TRBJ2-5; D ambiguous. The CDR3 is 15 amino acids. V lost 2 bases to trimming and J lost 4 bases, with 14 bases between them. Germline CDR1 and CDR2: SGHNT and YENEEA. The variable domain in full, completed from reference TRBV11-3 and TRBJ2-5, reads EAGVVQSPRYKIIEKKQPVAFWCNPISGHNTLYWYLQNLGQGPELLIRYENEEAVDDSQLPKDRFSAERLKGVDSTLKIQPAELGDSAVYLCASSLIGAPGETQYFGPGTRLLVL.

This chain connects TRBV27 to TRBJ1-1, with 7 bases fitting TRBD1. The length of the CDR3 is 16 residues. CDR1 is MNHEY, CDR2 SMNVEV, per germline (reference sequence). The trim removed 6 bases at V and 11 bases at J, leaving 21 bases unmatched. CDR3 sequence: CASSYFPGGDGSTAFF. CDR3 DNA sequence: TGTGCCAGCAGCTACTTCCCAGGGGGAGACGGGAGTACGGCTTTCTTT.

V is TRBV12-3 or TRBV12-4 and J is TRBJ2-1; D is undetermined. Deletions cut 2 bases from V and 6 bases from J, with 8 bases between. This CDR3 has 13 amino acids. CDR3 nucleotide sequence: TGTGCCAGCAGTTTAAGCGAGTCCAATGAGCAGTTCTTC. Translation: CASSLSESNEQFF.

The table lists this clone with a few counts. The J gene is TRBJ2-7, the V gene TRBV5-4, with 7 bases identical to TRBD1. The germline CDR1 and CDR2 sequences are SGHNT and YYREEE (reference sequence). Trimming took 4 bases from V and 3 from J; bases not matched to a gene: 13. The CDR3 covers 16 residues. This CDR3 reads CASSPSPGQDIYEQYF. The CDR3, as DNA: TGTGCCAGCAGCCCTAGCCCCGGACAGGATATCTACGAGCAGTACTTC.

The rearrangement joins TRBV28 to TRBJ2-7, with D hard to call. CDR3 length: 16 residues. The V end lost 6 bases, the J end lost 2 bases, and 20 bases lay between the germline ends. Germline CDR1 and CDR2: MDHEN and SYDVKM. CDR3 protein: CASRPIRQVDPYEQYF. CDR3 DNA sequence: TGTGCCAGCAGACCCATACGGCAGGTCGATCCCTACGAGCAGTACTTC. Using reference TRBV28 and TRBJ2-7 for the parts outside the CDR3, the full variable domain is DVKVTQSSRYLVKRTGEKVFLECVQDMDHENMFWYRQDPGLGLRLIYFSYDVKMKEKGDIPEGYSVSREKKERFSLILESASTNQTSMYLCASRPIRQVDPYEQYFGPGTRLTVT.

The chain links TRBV4-2 to TRBJ2-3; D is tentatively TRBD1 or TRBD2 (5 bases each). The germline V and J ends were trimmed by 2 bases and 2 bases, with 11 bases remaining between them. The germline CDR1 and CDR2 sequences are LGHNA and YNFKEQ. The CDR3 runs to 15 residues. For the CDR3, the DNA is TGTGCCAGCAGCCAAAAGGGGAGCGACACAGATACGCAGTATTTT. Protein product: CASSQKGSDTDTQYF.

The V call is TRBV6-5, the J call TRBJ2-1; either TRBD1 or TRBD2 may supply D (5 bases each). V shed 10 bases and J shed 4 bases, with 20 bases lying between them. There are 15 residues in the CDR3. The V gene's germline CDR1 is MNHEY and CDR2 SVGAGI. Written as DNA, the CDR3 is TGTGCCACCTCCGTGGGGCGGGTAGAGTACAATGAGCAGTTCTTC. Amino acids: CATSVGRVEYNEQFF.

This clone was counted once. The V gene is TRBV30, the J gene TRBJ1-6; D not certain. CDR1 GTSNPN and CDR2 SVGIG come from the germline V gene (reference sequence). Trimming took off 4 bases at V and 7 bases at J, with 17 bases between the two ends. The CDR3 consists of 15 residues. CDR3 sequence: CAWKPPGGMNSPLHF. CDR3 sequence (DNA): TGTGCCTGGAAACCGCCGGGAGGGATGAATTCACCCCTCCACTTT.

The chain has TRBV18 and TRBJ1-1, with D hard to call. Deletions cut 0 bases from V and 0 bases from J, with 5 bases between. Germline CDR1 KGHSH, CDR2 LQKENI. The CDR3 covers 14 residues. CDR3 residues: CASSPPGLNTEAFF. CDR3 sequence (DNA): TGTGCCAGCTCACCACCAGGGTTGAACACTGAAGCTTTCTTT.

This CDR3 is CAWRPQPRTGDQPQHF. The DNA of the CDR3 is TGTGCCTGGAGGCCCCAACCCAGGACGGGAGATCAGCCCCAGCATTTT. The V and J genes are TRBV30 and TRBJ1-5; D call uncertain. Trimming left V 3 bases short and J 5 bases short, with 20 bases between. This CDR3 is built from 16 residues. CDR1 GTSNPN and CDR2 SVGIG come from the germline V gene (reference sequence).

The genes are TRBV7-2 and TRBJ1-2, with D unclear. This CDR3 has 13 residues. Germline V gene lookup returns CDR1 SGHTA and CDR2 FQGNSA. Between the trimmed V and J ends, which lost 5 bases and 11 bases, there was a span of 18 bases. The CDR3 DNA reads as TGTGCCAGCAGCGCAAATACCGGGCCACAGTACACCTTC. Its protein is CASSANTGPQYTF.

This rearrangement joins TRBV19 to TRBJ2-7; unclear D gene. The CDR3 is 16 residues long. CDR1 is LNHDA, CDR2 SQIVND, per germline (reference sequence). Trimming took off 6 bases at V and 4 bases at J, with 22 bases between the two ends. This CDR3 reads CASSLTFRGGEYEQYF. For the CDR3, the DNA is TGTGCCAGTAGCCTAACCTTCAGAGGCGGTGAGTACGAGCAGTACTTC. The whole variable domain, filled in from reference TRBV19 and TRBJ2-7, reads DGGITQSPKYLFRKEGQNVTLSCEQNLNHDAMYWYRQDPGQGLRLIYYSQIVNDFQKGDIAEGYSVSREKKESFPLTVTSAQKNPTAFYLCASSLTFRGGEYEQYFGPGTRLTVT.

This rearrangement joins TRBV2 to TRBJ1-5; D remains unclear. The CDR3 has 14 residues. Germline V gene data show CDR1 as SNHLY and CDR2 as FYNNEI. Trimming took off 4 bases at V and 0 bases at J, with 7 bases between the two ends. The CDR3 loop is CASSGSISNQPQHF. The CDR3, as DNA: TGTGCCAGCAGTGGGTCCATTAGCAATCAGCCCCAGCATTTT.